By share, the clone carrying this TCR beta chain counts as medium-sized (0.01 to 0.1%). The V end was cut by 5 bases, the J end by 4 bases, with 9 bases between. Germline CDR1 SGHVS, CDR2 FQNEAQ. The CDR3 has 12 residues. This sample is drawn from a study of molecular identifiers for immune sequencing clone quantification. Each CDR3 protein gets one entry after TCRdb re-called the PCR reads with MiXCR. The table has 12,000 or so distinct CDR3 sequences, roughly 18% seen once. This receptor was taken from a human donor in good health. Some libraries in this study had Jurkat cell RNA spiked in. The specimen sequenced was naive CD8+ T cells from blood, with Jurkat cell RNA spiked in. Noted subset: FACS-sorted CD8+CD4-CCR7+CD45RA+ naive T cells. This chain joins TRBV7-8 and TRBJ2-7; D is undetermined. The CDR3 DNA sequence: TGTGCCAGCAGCCCGCCGATTTACGAGCAGTACTTC. Translated, it gives CASSPPIYEQYF.